The entry below describes one T cell receptor (beta chain). What this receptor recognizes is not known. No much larger clonotype is one base removed from it; base qualities were not supplied. The CDR3 covers 15 residues, taking in both the cysteine and the phenylalanine. Only CDR3 DNA is held: 45 bases, read in frame from base 1. The germline V gene encodes CDR1 SGHTA and CDR2 FQGNSA. Trimming takes 11 bases off V and 6 bases off J; junction bases not matched to a gene: 12. These data are taken from a study of response to subunit inactivated influenza vaccine (dated 2018 in TCRdb). With respect to the entire study: Deep quantitative profiling of the T cell receptor repertoire was used in the study to follow responses to a trivalent subunit inactivated influenza vaccine. The study at large found these results: It was suggested by the authors that each seasonal influenza vaccination may recruit only a limited number of new T cells.

Libraries were built with RT-PCR. Sequencing took place on an Illumina HiSeq 2500. Using fastp at Q25 and MiXCR, TCRdb reprocessed the public reads and kept productive beta chains. Duplicate CDR3 protein sequences are folded into a single record with the most common DNA and genes. The sample table contains about 150,000 distinct CDR3 sequences; only one count was recorded for approximately 11% of them. The ten largest clones capture roughly 33% of the sample. The chain links TRBV7-2 with TRBJ2-2; TRBD1 fits 10 bases in the junction. Source: CD8+ T cells sorted from PBMCs, taken roughly 24 months after vaccination. The source of this sequence is a man in his fifties or sixties who received an inactivated influenza vaccine. Donor details come from another sample of the same person, matched by shared clones. The CDR3 region has the sequence CAVHPLDRGPGELFF. The bases are TGTGCCGTTCACCCCCTAGACAGGGGGCCCGGGGAGCTGTTTTTT.